One sample yielded the 20 T cell receptor beta chains listed below, sequenced in a study of CD4 T cells in relation to SARS-CoV-2 and coronaviruses. Only in-frame clones appear in the TCRdb table, and some are missing; sequencing was by immunoSEQ multiplex PCR. The sample carries 35,000 to 40,000 clones, approximately 82% recorded once. These receptors' targets are unknown. The sequencing input was naive CD4+ T cells from PBMCs, cultured in vitro. Indicated subset: naive CD4+ T cells isolated by negative enrichment. The receptor set was obtained from an adult with COVID-19.

The V call is TRBV9, the J call TRBJ1-4; D uncertain. The V gene lost 0 bases and the J gene lost 8 bases, with 11 bases spanning the gap. From germline, CDR1 is SGDLS and CDR2 YYNGEE. CDR3 length: 14 residues. The CDR3 protein is CASSVAGVAEKLFF. The CDR3, as DNA: TGTGCCAGCAGCGTAGCGGGCGTTGCGGAAAAACTGTTTTTT.

V gene TRBV4-1 combines with J gene TRBJ2-1; D not resolved. The V and J ends lost 6 bases and 9 bases respectively, with 15 bases between them. The CDR3 is made up of 13 amino acids. Germline V CDR1 and CDR2: MGHRA, YSYEKL. The chain's CDR3 is CASRPSVDGEQFF. In DNA, the CDR3 is TGCGCCAGCAGACCCTCCGTTGACGGTGAGCAGTTCTTC.

The J gene is TRBJ1-1, the V gene TRBV28; tentatively, D is TRBD1 (6 bases). The CDR3 runs to 15 residues. Between the trimmed V and J ends, which lost 6 bases and 0 bases, there was a span of 14 bases. Germline V gives CDR1 MDHEN, CDR2 SYDVKM. The DNA for the CDR3 is TGTGCCAGCAGGGGGGACAACGCGTTGAACACTGAAGCTTTCTTT. Translating it yields CASRGDNALNTEAFF.

The J gene is TRBJ2-4, the V gene TRBV29-1; D is unclear. The germline V and J ends were trimmed by 6 bases and 5 bases, with 8 bases remaining between them. The CDR3 contains 11 residues. The germline V gene has CDR1 SQVTM and CDR2 ANQGSEA. The CDR3 DNA is TGCAGCGTAGGATACGAAAACATTCAGTACTTC. Protein sequence: CSVGYENIQYF.

This clone was seen only a few times. The genes are TRBV19 and TRBJ1-5; D may be TRBD1 (6 bases). This CDR3 has 16 amino acids. Trimming took off 5 bases at V and 0 bases at J, with 14 bases between the two ends. Germline loops: CDR1 LNHDA, CDR2 SQIVND (reference sequence). CDR3: CASSPKGGRSNQPQHF. The CDR3, as DNA: TGTGCCAGTAGTCCTAAGGGGGGCCGTAGCAATCAGCCCCAGCATTTT.

This sequence joins TRBV29-1 and TRBJ2-5; weak D call: TRBD2 (5 bases). The CDR3 has 14 residues. The V end lost 7 bases, the J end lost 5 bases, and 20 bases lay between the germline ends. In germline, CDR1 is SQVTM, CDR2 ANQGSEA. The DNA of the CDR3 is TGCAGCGGTAAAGCGCTAGCACCTCTCGAGACCCAGTACTTC. Translated: CSGKALAPLETQYF.

V gene TRBV11-2 combines with J gene TRBJ2-3; D may be TRBD2 (5 bases). V lost 1 base and J 4 bases, leaving 9 bases between the germline ends. The CDR3 runs to 14 residues. Germline V gene lookup returns CDR1 SGHAT and CDR2 FQNNGV. DNA for the CDR3: TGTGCCAGCAGCTTAGGGCGGGCCCCAGATACGCAGTATTTT. Amino acid sequence: CASSLGRAPDTQYF.

The gene calls are TRBV7-6 and TRBJ2-7, with TRBD2 matching over 7 bases. With V trimmed by 5 bases and J by 5 bases, 12 bases remained unmatched. Germline assignment: CDR1 SGHVS and CDR2 FNYEAQ. CDR3 size: 15 residues. The DNA of the CDR3 is TGTGCCAGCAGCAAACAGGCTAGCGGTACCCACGAGCAGTACTTC. This codes for CASSKQASGTHEQYF.

J is TRBJ1-1 and V is TRBV9; tentatively, D is TRBD1 (5 bases). This CDR3 region has 14 residues. Germline loops: CDR1 SGDLS, CDR2 YYNGEE. Trimming took 2 bases from V and 3 from J, leaving 11 bases between them. The DNA for the CDR3 is TGTGCCAGCAGCGTCTCGGGGGATTACACTGAAGCTTTCTTT. The encoded protein is CASSVSGDYTEAFF.

DNA for the CDR3: TGTGCCAGCAGGGGGGCCACCTCGGACGCTGAAGCTTTCTTT. This gives the protein CASRGATSDAEAFF. The chain combines TRBV2 with TRBJ1-1; a weak D match, TRBD1 (6 bases). Germline CDR1 is SNHLY and CDR2 is FYNNEI. The CDR3 runs 14 residues. Trimming pared 6 bases from V and 6 bases from J, leaving 17 bases between.

This sequence joins TRBV19 and TRBJ2-7, with TRBD2 identical over 10 bases. CDR3 length equals 14 residues. The J segment lost 2 bases and the V segment lost 3 bases, leaving 1 base of the junction unmatched. Germline V gene lookup returns CDR1 LNHDA and CDR2 SQIVND (reference sequence). Here the CDR3 reads CASSITSGTYEQYF. DNA of the CDR3: TGTGCCAGTAGTATTACTAGCGGGACCTACGAGCAGTACTTC.

As for this clone: Different DNA sequences within this sample yield the same CDR3. The chain joins TRBV9 to TRBJ2-3; D is ambiguous. Trimming took off 0 bases at V and 5 bases at J, with 4 bases between the two ends. The CDR3 covers 12 residues. The germline V gene encodes CDR1 SGDLS and CDR2 YYNGEE. The CDR3 loop reads CASSVVGDTQYF. CDR3 nucleotides: TGTGCCAGCAGCGTAGTGGGAGATACGCAGTATTTT. The whole variable domain, remainder taken from reference TRBV9 and TRBJ2-3, is DSGVTQTPKHLITATGQRVTLRCSPRSGDLSVYWYQQSLDQGLQFLIQYYNGEERAKGNILERFSAQQFPDLHSELNLSSLELGDSALYFCASSVVGDTQYFGPGTRLTVL.

The sample holds a few counts of this clone. The chain employs TRBV18 and TRBJ1-2; the D is unclear. Trimming removed 6 bases at V and 4 bases at J, with 6 bases between. The CDR3 extends over 11 amino acids. CDR1 and CDR2 from the germline V gene are KGHSH and LQKENI. CDR3 region: CASSGAYGYTF. The CDR3, as DNA: TGTGCCAGCTCGGGAGCCTATGGCTACACCTTC.

The rearrangement uses TRBV7-6 and TRBJ2-7; D not resolved. Germline V gene sequence: CDR1 SGHVS, CDR2 FNYEAQ. With 4 bases removed from V and 3 bases from J, the gap between germline ends came to 16 bases. The CDR3 totals 15 residues. The CDR3 DNA sequence: TGTGCCAGCAGCTCACCCCCGGACGGATACTACGAGCAGTACTTC. It yields the protein CASSSPPDGYYEQYF.

The chain is built from TRBV2 and TRBJ2-5; 9 bases map to TRBD2. V trimming: 6 bases; J trimming: 5 bases; junction bases outside the gene matches: 7. The V gene's germline CDR1 is SNHLY and CDR2 FYNNEI. This CDR3 has 14 amino acids. The CDR3 is CASSPGLAEETQYF. CDR3 bases: TGTGCCAGCAGCCCGGGACTAGCTGAGGAGACCCAGTACTTC.

The genes are TRBV20-1 and TRBJ2-7; D might be TRBD2 (5 bases). This CDR3 region has 11 residues. Germline lookup yields CDR1 DFQATT and CDR2 SNEGSKA (reference sequence). V was trimmed by 3 bases and J by 5 bases, leaving 8 bases between them. The CDR3 reads CSASGMDEQYF. CDR3 coding DNA: TGCAGTGCTAGCGGGATGGACGAGCAGTACTTC.

This rearrangement joins TRBV2 to TRBJ2-7, with 10 positions matching TRBD1. The CDR3 is made up of 13 amino acids. Germline CDR1 reads SNHLY; CDR2 reads FYNNEI. The V segment lost 3 bases and the J segment 7 bases; nucleotides outside the gene matches: 3. CDR3 sequence: CASSEGQGPEQYF. The CDR3 DNA follows: TGTGCCAGCAGTGAGGGACAGGGGCCTGAGCAGTACTTC.

The rearrangement links TRBV28 to TRBJ2-7; a possible D gene is TRBD1 (5 bases). Germline-derived CDR1 and CDR2 are MDHEN and SYDVKM. The CDR3 is 11 residues long. V dropped 4 bases and J dropped 5 bases, with 6 bases sitting between them. As DNA, the CDR3 is TGTGCCAGCAGTTCCAGGGACGAGCAGTACTTC. As protein: CASSSRDEQYF.

The chain links TRBV9 to TRBJ2-1; D is ambiguous. The CDR3 loop spans 13 amino acids. Germline CDR1 and CDR2: SGDLS and YYNGEE. V lost 0 bases, J lost 10 bases, and 11 bases lay in between. The CDR3 coding sequence is TGTGCCAGCAGCGTAGCTACCGGCGGAGAGCAGTTCTTC. This encodes CASSVATGGEQFF.

This clone was seen a few times. V gene TRBV5-4 combines with J gene TRBJ1-2; a possible D gene is TRBD1 (5 bases). The CDR3 contains 14 residues. With 0 bases removed from V and 8 bases from J, the gap between germline ends came to 14 bases. Germline V gives CDR1 SGHNT, CDR2 YYREEE (reference sequence). This chain's CDR3 is CASSLAGRAKGYTF. CDR3 DNA sequence: TGTGCCAGCAGCTTGGCAGGCAGGGCGAAGGGCTACACCTTC.